The 27 T cell receptor beta chains in this list originate from one sample, sequenced in a study of shared clonotypes between healthy human individuals. The repertoire was sequenced with immunoSEQ multiplex PCR; TCRdb's copy has only in-frame clones and lacks some. The sample carries millions of clones, approximately 95% recorded once. Material: naive CD4+ T cells from PBMCs. Stated subset: CD45RA+ positively selected. These receptors all come from a man aged 18 to 30 in good health. Some clones in this sample may be carry-over from other donors' samples.

Only one count was recorded for this clone. The chain is built from TRBV27 and TRBJ1-1, with D hard to call. Trimming shortened V by 5 bases and J by 6 bases, and 13 bases separated the two germline ends. CDR3 length equals 13 residues. CDR1 MNHEY and CDR2 SMNVEV come from the germline V gene (reference sequence). The CDR3, as DNA: TGTGCCAGCAGTAGAGGACTGGGAGCTGAAGCTTTCTTT. This sequence encodes CASSRGLGAEAFF.

In DNA, the CDR3 is TGTGCCAGCAACCAGATTCTAGCGGGAGTCCACGAGCAGTACTTC. Translating gives CASNQILAGVHEQYF. The chain recombines TRBV7-9 with TRBJ2-7, with TRBD2 identical over 10 bases. Trimming removed 7 bases from V and 5 bases from J; junction bases left unmatched: 11. Germline loops: CDR1 SEHNR, CDR2 FQNEAQ (reference sequence). The CDR3 totals 15 residues.

The chain has TRBV28 and TRBJ2-1; 14 positions agree with TRBD2. In germline, CDR1 is MDHEN, CDR2 SYDVKM. There are 19 residues in the CDR3. V shed 3 bases, J shed 0 bases, and the junction held 7 bases outside the gene matches. The CDR3 sequence is CASSFGLAGGLRSYNEQFF. The DNA of the CDR3 is TGTGCCAGCAGTTTCGGACTAGCGGGAGGCCTACGCTCCTACAATGAGCAGTTCTTC.

The chain employs TRBV5-6 and TRBJ1-6, with 9 bases lining up with TRBD1. This CDR3 is 15 amino acids long. The germline V gene encodes CDR1 SGHDT and CDR2 YYEEEE. Losses at the gene ends were 4 bases for V and 7 bases for J; bases not matched to a gene: 6. This CDR3 is CASSVTGGGNSPLHF. CDR3 bases: TGTGCCAGCAGCGTAACAGGGGGCGGGAATTCACCCCTCCACTTT.

CDR3: CASTKDGNQPQHF. CDR3 bases: TGTGCCAGCACCAAGGACGGCAATCAGCCCCAGCATTTT. The rearrangement uses TRBV6-6 and TRBJ1-5; D is uncertain. The germline CDR1 and CDR2 sequences are MNHNY and SVGAGI (reference sequence). V lost 7 bases and J 2 bases, leaving 9 bases between the germline ends. The CDR3 runs 13 residues.

Here the CDR3 reads CASSERDSSYNEQFF. In DNA, the CDR3 is TGTGCCAGCAGTGAACGGGACAGCTCCTACAATGAGCAGTTCTTC. The chain is built from TRBV6-1 and TRBJ2-1, with TRBD1 matching over 7 bases. J was trimmed by 0 bases and V by 2 bases; bases with no gene match: 1. The germline V gene has CDR1 MNHNS and CDR2 SASEGT. The length of the CDR3 is 15 residues.

Notes on this clone: Other DNA sequences in this sample translate to the same CDR3. The chain uses TRBV30 and TRBJ2-1, with D possibly TRBD1 on 5 matching bases. V lost 3 bases and J 3 bases, leaving 9 bases between the germline ends. The CDR3 consists of 13 residues. CDR1 and CDR2 from the germline V gene are GTSNPN and SVGIG (reference sequence). Written as DNA, the CDR3 is TGTGCCTGGAGCGGAGACAGCTACAATGAGCAGTTCTTC. As protein: CAWSGDSYNEQFF.

A note on this clone: In the same sample, other DNA sequences code for this CDR3. The J gene is TRBJ1-2, the V gene TRBV9, with D maybe TRBD1 (6 bases). Per germline, CDR1 SGDLS and CDR2 YYNGEE. V dropped 3 bases and J dropped 1 base, with 13 bases sitting between them. This CDR3 has 15 amino acids. The CDR3: CASSARGAGNYGYTF. The CDR3 DNA sequence: TGTGCCAGCAGCGCTAGGGGGGCAGGTAACTATGGCTACACCTTC.

This chain uses TRBV5-4 with TRBJ2-2; D unresolved. The CDR3 extends over 18 amino acids. Germline V lookup: CDR1 SGHNT, CDR2 YYREEE (reference sequence). V was pared by 4 bases and J by 0 bases, with 19 bases between. Here the CDR3 DNA reads TGTGCCAGCAGCCCCCTCGGGCCAGTCCTTGCGAACACCGGGGAGCTGTTTTTT. This sequence encodes CASSPLGPVLANTGELFF.

As concerns this clone: The same CDR3 also results from other DNA sequences found in this sample. The gene calls are TRBV28 and TRBJ2-3; tentatively, D is TRBD2 (5 bases). Deletions cut 6 bases from V and 6 bases from J, with 10 bases between. There are 12 residues in the CDR3. The germline V gene has CDR1 MDHEN and CDR2 SYDVKM. CDR3 residues: CASRSSSDTQYF. In nucleotides, the CDR3 is TGTGCCAGCAGATCTAGCTCCGATACGCAGTATTTT. The variable domain in full, with the rest retrieved from reference TRBV28 and TRBJ2-3, is DVKVTQSSRYLVKRTGEKVFLECVQDMDHENMFWYRQDPGLGLRLIYFSYDVKMKEKGDIPEGYSVSREKKERFSLILESASTNQTSMYLCASRSSSDTQYFGPGTRLTVL.

The chain joins TRBV7-9 to TRBJ2-7, with a weak D call TRBD2 (5 bases). Trimming stripped 1 base from V and 7 bases from J, with 8 bases between. The V gene's germline CDR1 is SEHNR and CDR2 FQNEAQ (reference sequence). The CDR3 is 12 residues long. The CDR3 nucleotides are TGTGCCAGCAGCTTAGGTCGCGGGGAGCAGTACTTC. This gives the protein CASSLGRGEQYF.

V usage is TRBV6-6 and J usage is TRBJ2-4, with D maybe TRBD2 (5 bases). Per the germline V gene, CDR1 is MNHNY and CDR2 is SVGAGI (reference sequence). The CDR3 contains 13 residues. V was clipped by 6 bases and J by 7 bases, with 13 bases between them. In DNA form, the CDR3 reads TGTGCCAGCAGCCCTTCCTCGGGGAACATTCAGTACTTC. Residues: CASSPSSGNIQYF.

This chain connects TRBV11-2 to TRBJ2-3; TRBD2 matches at 12 bases. Germline lookup yields CDR1 SGHAT and CDR2 FQNNGV. This CDR3 spans 18 amino acids. The junction had 11 bases not matched to a gene; V was cut back by 3 bases and J by 4 bases. CDR3 in amino acids: CASSFPLHGLAGPDTQYF. The CDR3 coding sequence is TGTGCCAGCAGCTTCCCCCTCCACGGACTAGCGGGACCAGATACGCAGTATTTT.

The chain employs TRBV5-4 and TRBJ2-7; TRBD2 aligns across 12 bases. The germline CDR1 and CDR2 sequences are SGHNT and YYREEE (reference sequence). The CDR3 is made up of 17 amino acids. V gave up 3 bases and J gave up 5 bases; unmatched junction bases: 12. CDR3 bases: TGTGCCAGCAGCTCAAAACTAGCGGGAGGTCTGGGAAACGAGCAGTACTTC. It yields the protein CASSSKLAGGLGNEQYF.

The chain combines TRBV5-1 with TRBJ1-1, with D uncertain. Trimming pared 4 bases from V and 4 bases from J, leaving 8 bases between. The CDR3 has 12 amino acids. Germline loops: CDR1 SGHRS, CDR2 YFSETQ. The CDR3 sequence: CASSPGLTEAFF. The CDR3 DNA reads as TGCGCCAGCAGCCCGGGCCTCACTGAAGCTTTCTTT.

This chain uses TRBV7-9 with TRBJ1-2; 9 nucleotides line up with TRBD1. In germline, CDR1 is SEHNR, CDR2 FQNEAQ (reference sequence). The CDR3 runs 14 residues. V shed 2 bases and J 5 bases; nucleotides not matched to a gene: 3. CDR3: CASSLIGTGYGYTF. CDR3 DNA sequence: TGTGCCAGCAGCTTAATCGGGACAGGGTATGGCTACACCTTC.

This clone has only one observation. This chain joins TRBV14 and TRBJ2-5; 9 nucleotides align to TRBD2. The CDR3 extends over 16 amino acids. Trimming cost V 2 bases and J 3 bases; bases outside gene matches: 7. Germline loops: CDR1 SGHDN, CDR2 FVKESK. The CDR3 DNA reads as TGTGCCAGCAGCCAACAACACCTAGCGGGAAAAGAGACCCAGTACTTC. The encoded protein is CASSQQHLAGKETQYF.

The chain carries TRBV6-6 and TRBJ2-7; 11 nucleotides agree with TRBD2. Looked up from germline, CDR1 is MNHNY and CDR2 is SVGAGI (reference sequence). The CDR3 has 14 amino acids. Trimming took 7 bases from V and 5 from J; bases not matched to a gene: 7. This CDR3 is CASNLGTSGHEQYF. The CDR3 DNA sequence: TGTGCCAGCAACCTCGGGACTAGCGGCCACGAGCAGTACTTC.

The V and J genes are TRBV5-1 and TRBJ2-7; maybe TRBD2 (5 bases). Trimming stripped 3 bases from V and 3 bases from J, with 13 bases between. Germline V lookup: CDR1 SGHRS, CDR2 YFSETQ. The CDR3 covers 14 residues. CDR3 sequence: CASSYGGELYEQYF. CDR3 bases: TGCGCCAGCAGCTACGGAGGTGAGCTCTACGAGCAGTACTTC. The variable domain in full, with the rest retrieved from reference TRBV5-1 and TRBJ2-7, is KAGVTQTPRYLIKTRGQQVTLSCSPISGHRSVSWYQQTPGQGLQFLFEYFSETQRNKGNFPGRFSGRQFSNSRSEMNVSTLELGDSALYLCASSYGGELYEQYFGPGTRLTVT.

The chain couples TRBV29-1 to TRBJ1-4; no clear D gene. Trimming took off 4 bases at V and 10 bases at J, with 19 bases between the two ends. CDR1 is SQVTM, CDR2 ANQGSEA, per germline. CDR3 length: 14 amino acids. CDR3 in DNA: TGCAGCGTTGGGGTGGGCCCATCCCGTGGAAAACTGTTTTTT. This sequence encodes CSVGVGPSRGKLFF. The full variable domain, its missing parts supplied by reference TRBV29-1 and TRBJ1-4, is SAVISQKPSRDICQRGTSLTIQCQVDSQVTMMFWYRQQPGQSLTLIATANQGSEATYESGFVIDKFPISRPNLTFSTLTVSNMSPEDSSIYLCSVGVGPSRGKLFFGSGTQLSVL.

The J gene is TRBJ2-5, the V gene TRBV2; D may be TRBD1 (6 bases). Trimming left V 6 bases short and J 5 bases short, with 19 bases between. Germline V lookup: CDR1 SNHLY, CDR2 FYNNEI. CDR3 length equals 15 residues. The CDR3 region is CASREYSGGGETQYF. Here the CDR3 DNA reads TGTGCCAGCAGAGAATACAGTGGGGGCGGGGAGACCCAGTACTTC.

The CDR3 is CASTGTSGNTGELFF. The CDR3 region has the DNA TGTGCCAGCACCGGGACTAGCGGGAACACCGGGGAGCTGTTTTTT. The chain carries TRBV11-2 and TRBJ2-2, with TRBD2 matching 11 bases. Germline assignment: CDR1 SGHAT and CDR2 FQNNGV. The CDR3 loop spans 15 amino acids. Trimming at V came to 7 bases and at J to 1 base, leaving 2 bases not matched to a gene.

The rearrangement uses TRBV29-1 and TRBJ1-1; 9 positions match TRBD1. CDR1 and CDR2 (germline): SQVTM, ANQGSEA. CDR3 length equals 14 residues. J gave up 1 base and V 7 bases, and 7 bases lay outside the gene matches. This CDR3 is CSGGDRVSNTEAFF. As DNA, the CDR3 is TGCAGCGGGGGGGACAGGGTCTCGAACACTGAAGCTTTCTTT.

This sequence joins TRBV27 and TRBJ1-5, with 7 bases matching TRBD1. CDR1 is MNHEY and CDR2 is SMNVEV in the germline V gene (reference sequence). Trimming removed 3 bases from V and 2 bases from J; junction bases left unmatched: 7. This CDR3 comprises 16 residues. The CDR3 bases are TGTGCCAGCAGTTTCTCCGGACAGGTTGGCAATCAGCCCCAGCATTTT. Translating it yields CASSFSGQVGNQPQHF.

This clone showed up just once. The V and J genes are TRBV11-2 and TRBJ2-2; 11 nucleotides line up with TRBD2. The ends lost 5 bases at V and 3 bases at J; junction bases unmatched: 8. This CDR3 has 17 residues. Germline values: CDR1 SGHAT, CDR2 FQNNGV. The CDR3 DNA reads as TGTGCCAGCAGCCATTTACCGGGACTAGCGGACACCGGGGAGCTGTTTTTT. This translates into CASSHLPGLADTGELFF.

The V call is TRBV4-1, the J call TRBJ1-5, with 7 nucleotides matching TRBD1. Per the germline V gene, CDR1 is MGHRA and CDR2 is YSYEKL. The CDR3 covers 17 residues. V was clipped by 0 bases and J by 4 bases; unmatched bases: 9. CDR3 in DNA: TGCGCCAGCAGCCAAGATCCGCCAGGGGGAGGGAATCAGCCCCAGCATTTT. Amino acid sequence: CASSQDPPGGGNQPQHF.

The V call is TRBV25-1, the J call TRBJ2-1, with D tentatively TRBD1 (7 bases). Deletions cut 2 bases from V and 6 bases from J, with 14 bases between. The germline V gene has CDR1 MGHDK and CDR2 SYGVNS. The CDR3 runs to 15 residues. The CDR3 nucleotides are TGTGCCAGCAGTGAAATAGGGCAGGGGGGCAATGAGCAGTTCTTC. Translating it yields CASSEIGQGGNEQFF.